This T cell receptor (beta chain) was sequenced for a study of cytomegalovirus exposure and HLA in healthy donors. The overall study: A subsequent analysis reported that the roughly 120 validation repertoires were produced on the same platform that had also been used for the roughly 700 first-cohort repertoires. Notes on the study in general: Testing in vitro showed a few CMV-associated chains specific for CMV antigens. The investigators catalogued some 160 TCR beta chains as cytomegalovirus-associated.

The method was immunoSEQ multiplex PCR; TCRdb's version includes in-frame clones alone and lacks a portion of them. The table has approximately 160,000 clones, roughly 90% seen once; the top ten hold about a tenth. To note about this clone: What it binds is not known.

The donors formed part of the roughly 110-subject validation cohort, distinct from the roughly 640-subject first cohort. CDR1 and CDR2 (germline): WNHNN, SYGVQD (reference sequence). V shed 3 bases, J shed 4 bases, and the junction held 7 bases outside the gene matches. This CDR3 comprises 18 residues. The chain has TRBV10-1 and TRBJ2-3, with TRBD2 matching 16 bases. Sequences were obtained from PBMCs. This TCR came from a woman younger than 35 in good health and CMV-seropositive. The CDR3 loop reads CASSDTGLAGGPPDTQYF. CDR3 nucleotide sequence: TGCGCCAGCAGTGACACGGGACTAGCGGGAGGGCCCCCAGATACGCAGTATTTT.